This passage covers 2 T cell receptor beta chains from one sample sequenced in a study of T-cell reconstitution after alpha-beta-depleted transplantation in children. Preparing the TCRbeta library involved the use of unique molecular identifiers. TCRdb fed the PCR reads into MiXCR, producing one record per CDR3 protein. The sample shows some 550,000 distinct CDR3 sequences, roughly 23% of them seen only once. Sample: PBMCs, mostly from graft donor cells, taken 360 days after TCRalphabeta/CD19-depleted stem cell transplant. The receptors come from a boy under three years old who had a stem cell transplant for acute myeloid leukemia, so the T cells may come from the graft donor.

This chain links TRBV5-1 with TRBJ2-7; D unclear. V was clipped by 0 bases and J by 6 bases, with 10 bases between them. CDR1 is SGHRS, CDR2 YFSETQ, per germline. The CDR3 loop spans 13 amino acids. The CDR3 protein is CASSLEGSGEQYV. The CDR3 bases are TGCGCCAGCAGCTTGGAGGGCTCCGGCGAGCAGTACGTC.

This clonotype was counted ten times or more. The CDR3 DNA reads as TGCAGTGCCCACGACAAGGGGCCGAGGGAGCAGTACGTC. Translating it yields CSAHDKGPREQYV. The chain has TRBV20-1 and TRBJ2-7, with D perhaps matching TRBD1 (5 bases). V was trimmed by 6 bases and J by 7 bases, leaving 19 bases between them. CDR1 and CDR2 from the germline V gene are DFQATT and SNEGSKA (reference sequence). The CDR3 is 13 amino acids.